The present T cell receptor beta chain was sequenced within a study of T cells in Graves' hyperthyroidism and ophthalmopathy. The table lists this clonotype with many counts. The antigen remains unidentified. In germline, CDR1 is LNHNV, CDR2 YYDKDF (reference sequence). The CDR3 has 14 amino acids. The V gene end was trimmed by 8 bases and the J gene end by 2 bases; junction bases not matched to a gene: 6. Broader study findings: Most thyroid clonotypes that were expanded above 0.001 also turned up in blood.

Newly diagnosed patients aged 18 to 65 had hyperthyroidism of under 2 months' duration. Lactation, pregnancy, other autoimmune disease or uncontrolled infection led to exclusion of patients. Diagnosis relied on clinical symptoms, serum thyroxine and TRAb, thyroid ultrasound and orbital computed tomography. What was amplified from RNA transcripts were TCR beta CDR3 regions. Primed by the HTBI set, a first-round RT-PCR was run on the TCR CDR3. One entry per CDR3 protein, called by TCRdb with MiXCR from the multiplex PCR reads. The sample has a few hundred thousand distinct CDR3 sequences, 15% to 18% seen once.

The receptor was derived from a woman in her 30s with Graves' hyperthyroidism. The sequencing input was blood. The chain joins TRBV15 to TRBJ2-1; 7 nucleotides match TRBD1. The CDR3 is CATEDGTAYNEQFF. CDR3 sequence (DNA): TGTGCCACCGAAGACGGGACAGCCTACAATGAGCAGTTCTTC.